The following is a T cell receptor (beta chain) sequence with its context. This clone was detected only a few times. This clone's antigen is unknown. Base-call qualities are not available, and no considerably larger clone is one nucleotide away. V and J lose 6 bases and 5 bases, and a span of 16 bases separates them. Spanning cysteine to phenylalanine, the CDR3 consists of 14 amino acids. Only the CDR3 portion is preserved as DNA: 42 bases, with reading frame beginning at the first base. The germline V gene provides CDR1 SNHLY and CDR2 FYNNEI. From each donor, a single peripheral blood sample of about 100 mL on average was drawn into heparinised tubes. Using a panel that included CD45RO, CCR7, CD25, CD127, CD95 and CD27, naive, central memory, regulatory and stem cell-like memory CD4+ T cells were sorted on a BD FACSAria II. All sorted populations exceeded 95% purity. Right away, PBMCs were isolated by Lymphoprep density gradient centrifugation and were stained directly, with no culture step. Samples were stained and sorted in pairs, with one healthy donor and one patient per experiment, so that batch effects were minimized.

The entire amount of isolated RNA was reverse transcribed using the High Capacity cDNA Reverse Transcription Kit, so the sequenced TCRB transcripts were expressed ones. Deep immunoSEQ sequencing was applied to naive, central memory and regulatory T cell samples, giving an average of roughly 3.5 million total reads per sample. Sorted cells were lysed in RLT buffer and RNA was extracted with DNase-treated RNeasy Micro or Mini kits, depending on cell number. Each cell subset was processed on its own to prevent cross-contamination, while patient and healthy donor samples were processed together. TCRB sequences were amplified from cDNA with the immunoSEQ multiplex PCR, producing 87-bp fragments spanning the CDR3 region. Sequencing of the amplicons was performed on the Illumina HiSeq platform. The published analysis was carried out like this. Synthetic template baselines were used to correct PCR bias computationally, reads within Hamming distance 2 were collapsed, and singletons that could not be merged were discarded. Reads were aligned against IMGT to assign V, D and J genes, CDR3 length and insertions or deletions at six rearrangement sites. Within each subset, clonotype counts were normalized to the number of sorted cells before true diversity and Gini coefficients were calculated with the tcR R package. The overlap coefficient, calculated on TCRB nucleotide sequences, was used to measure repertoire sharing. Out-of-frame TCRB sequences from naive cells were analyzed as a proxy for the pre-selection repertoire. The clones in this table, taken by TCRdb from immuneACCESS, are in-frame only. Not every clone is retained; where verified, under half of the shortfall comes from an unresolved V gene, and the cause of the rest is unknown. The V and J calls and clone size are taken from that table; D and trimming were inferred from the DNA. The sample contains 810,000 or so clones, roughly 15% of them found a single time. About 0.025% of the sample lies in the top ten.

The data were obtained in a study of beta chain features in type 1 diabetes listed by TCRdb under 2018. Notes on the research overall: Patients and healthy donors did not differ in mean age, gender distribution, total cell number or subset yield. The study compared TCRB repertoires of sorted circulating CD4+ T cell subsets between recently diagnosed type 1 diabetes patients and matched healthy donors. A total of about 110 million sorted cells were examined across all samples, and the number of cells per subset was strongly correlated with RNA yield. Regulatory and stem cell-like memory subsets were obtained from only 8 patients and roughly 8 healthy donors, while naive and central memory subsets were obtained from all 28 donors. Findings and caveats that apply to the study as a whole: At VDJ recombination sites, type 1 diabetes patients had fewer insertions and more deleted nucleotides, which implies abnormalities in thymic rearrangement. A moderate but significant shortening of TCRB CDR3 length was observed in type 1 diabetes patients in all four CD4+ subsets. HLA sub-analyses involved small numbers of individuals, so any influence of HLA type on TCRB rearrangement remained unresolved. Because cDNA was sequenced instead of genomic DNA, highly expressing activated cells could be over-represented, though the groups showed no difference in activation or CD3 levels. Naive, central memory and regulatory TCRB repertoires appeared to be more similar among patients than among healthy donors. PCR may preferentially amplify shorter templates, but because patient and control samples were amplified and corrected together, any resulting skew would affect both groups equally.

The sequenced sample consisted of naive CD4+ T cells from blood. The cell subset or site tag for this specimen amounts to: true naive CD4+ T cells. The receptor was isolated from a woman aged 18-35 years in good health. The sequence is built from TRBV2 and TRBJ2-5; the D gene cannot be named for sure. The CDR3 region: CASSPEWSGETQYF. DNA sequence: TGTGCCAGCAGCCCCGAATGGAGTGGGGAGACCCAGTACTTC. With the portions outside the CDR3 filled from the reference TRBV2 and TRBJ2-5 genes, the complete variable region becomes EPEVTQTPSHQVTQMGQEVILRCVPISNHLYFYWYRQILGQKVEFLVSFYNNEISEKSEIFDDQFSVERPDGSNFTLKIRSTKLEDSAMYFCASSPEWSGETQYFGPGTRLLVL.